These 29 T cell receptor beta chains originate from one sample sequenced in a study of PD-1 blockade in classical Hodgkin lymphoma. Repertoires were generated with immunoSEQ multiplex PCR, while TCRdb's copy carries only in-frame clones and drops some. There are over 85,000 clones in the sample; over 75% occur only once, and under 3.5% lies in the top ten. Time point denoted: cycle 4 day 1 (C4D1), after six to seven weeks of nivolumab. All the patients suffered relapse after autologous stem cell transplantation, and brentuximab vedotin exposure differed. The sample consisted of peripheral blood mononuclear cells (PBMCs), taken before the fourth cycle of nivolumab. These receptors originate from a human donor with classical Hodgkin lymphoma.

The chain couples TRBV10-2 to TRBJ2-2; maybe TRBD1 (6 bases). V was clipped by 5 bases and J by 6 bases, with 13 bases between them. This CDR3 comprises 14 residues. The V gene's germline CDR1 is WSHSY and CDR2 SAAADI. This CDR3 is CASSLQGTPGELFF. For the CDR3, the DNA is TGCGCCAGCAGTCTTCAGGGGACCCCCGGGGAGCTGTTTTTT.

The chain carries TRBV30 and TRBJ2-5; 10 nucleotides line up with TRBD2. Germline V gives CDR1 GTSNPN, CDR2 SVGIG (reference sequence). CDR3 length equals 15 residues. After removal of 4 bases from V and 5 bases from J, the junction contained 10 bases not matched to a gene. CDR3 sequence: CAWTLSGGLWETQYF. CDR3 bases: TGTGCCTGGACCCTTAGCGGGGGGTTGTGGGAGACCCAGTACTTC.

This chain links TRBV13 with TRBJ2-3; D is unresolved. Germline V CDR1 and CDR2: PRHDT, FYEKMQ (reference sequence). This CDR3 spans 13 amino acids. V was shortened by 2 bases and J by 3 bases, with 6 bases between the two germline ends. As DNA, the CDR3 is TGTGCCAGCAGCTTATCCGAAACAGATACGCAGTATTTT. Amino acid sequence: CASSLSETDTQYF. The whole variable domain, remainder taken from reference TRBV13 and TRBJ2-3, is AAGVIQSPRHLIKEKRETATLKCYPIPRHDTVYWYQQGPGQDPQFLISFYEKMQSDKGSIPDRFSAQQFSDYHSELNMSSLELGDSALYFCASSLSETDTQYFGPGTRLTVL.

The gene calls are TRBV7-2 and TRBJ2-4; possible D gene TRBD1, 6 bases. The CDR3 runs to 18 residues. Trimming took off 4 bases at V and 0 bases at J, with 19 bases between the two ends. Per the germline V gene, CDR1 is SGHTA and CDR2 is FQGNSA. CDR3 sequence: CASSSGTSTTIAKNIQYF. The CDR3, as DNA: TGTGCCAGCAGCTCGGGGACATCCACAACCATAGCCAAAAACATTCAGTACTTC.

The rearrangement joins TRBV2 to TRBJ1-3; D gene ambiguous. CDR3 length: 14 amino acids. Germline CDR1 reads SNHLY; CDR2 reads FYNNEI. Trimming stripped 3 bases from V and 1 base from J, with 7 bases between. The CDR3 DNA reads TGTGCCAGCAGTGAGGGCAGGTCTGGAAACACCATATATTTT. It codes for CASSEGRSGNTIYF.

The J gene is TRBJ2-7, the V gene TRBV4-1, with 10 bases identical to TRBD2. This CDR3 contains 17 residues. The V segment lost 5 bases and the J segment 2 bases; nucleotides outside the gene matches: 12. Germline lookup yields CDR1 MGHRA and CDR2 YSYEKL. CDR3 sequence: CASSGTTLAGIPYEQYF. CDR3 nucleotides: TGCGCCAGCAGCGGAACTACACTAGCGGGGATCCCCTACGAGCAGTACTTC.

This clone was detected a few times. The chain combines TRBV2 with TRBJ1-2, with D perhaps TRBD1 (5 bases). V gave up 4 bases and J gave up 4 bases, with 13 bases separating them. CDR3 length: 14 amino acids. Germline V gene data show CDR1 as SNHLY and CDR2 as FYNNEI. The CDR3: CASSVSGQGYGYTF. The CDR3, as DNA: TGTGCCAGCAGTGTTTCAGGGCAGGGCTATGGCTACACCTTC.

The V gene is TRBV18, the J gene TRBJ2-5; no definite D call. Germline V lookup: CDR1 KGHSH, CDR2 LQKENI. The CDR3 totals 13 residues. V was shortened by 3 bases and J by 4 bases, with 9 bases between the two germline ends. Here the CDR3 DNA reads TGTGCCAGCTCACCCGAACCGGCAGAGACCCAGTACTTC. Amino acids: CASSPEPAETQYF.

CDR3 in amino acids: CASSLSTFGGYTF. CDR3 DNA: TGTGCCAGCAGCTTGAGTACGTTCGGTGGCTACACCTTC. The V call is TRBV11-2, the J call TRBJ1-2, with no clear D. The CDR3 sequence is 13 residues long. The germline CDR1 and CDR2 sequences are SGHAT and FQNNGV. Trimming took off 3 bases at V and 7 bases at J, with 12 bases between the two ends.

The chain joins TRBV18 to TRBJ2-6; D is uncertain. Trimming pared 6 bases from V and 2 bases from J, leaving 5 bases between. The length of the CDR3 is 13 residues. The germline V gene encodes CDR1 KGHSH and CDR2 LQKENI. The CDR3 region is CASSGTGANVLTF. The CDR3, as DNA: TGTGCCAGCTCTGGGACTGGGGCCAACGTCCTGACTTTC.

This clone has only one observation. The CDR3 DNA reads TGTGCCAGCAGCCTGCGAACAGGGGGCGGTGATGAAGAGACCCAGTACTTC. This sequence encodes CASSLRTGGGDEETQYF. This chain connects TRBV21-1 to TRBJ2-5; the table calls TRBD1, which could not be checked here. TRBV21-1 is flagged as a pseudogene. This CDR3 region has 17 residues.

This chain uses TRBV7-8 with TRBJ2-7; D gene unclear. The germline CDR1 and CDR2 sequences are SGHVS and FQNEAQ. With 1 base removed from V and 2 bases from J, the gap between germline ends came to 6 bases. CDR3 length: 13 amino acids. The CDR3 loop is CASSLEAAYEQYF. In DNA, the CDR3 is TGTGCCAGCAGCTTAGAAGCCGCCTACGAGCAGTACTTC.

The chain combines TRBV11-2 with TRBJ2-7, with TRBD2 as a possible D gene (5 bases). Germline V gene sequence: CDR1 SGHAT, CDR2 FQNNGV. The CDR3 sequence is 14 residues long. V was shortened by 3 bases and J by 2 bases, with 11 bases between the two germline ends. The CDR3 nucleotides read TGTGCCAGCAGCTTTGTGGGAGAACCCTACGAGCAGTACTTC. Protein: CASSFVGEPYEQYF.

The rearrangement joins TRBV6-5 to TRBJ2-7; D ambiguous. Trimming shortened V by 4 bases and J by 3 bases, and 4 bases separated the two germline ends. Germline CDR1 reads MNHEY; CDR2 reads SVGAGI. The length of the CDR3 is 11 residues. The DNA of the CDR3 is TGTGCCAGCAGTTCCCACTACGAGCAGTACTTC. Protein sequence: CASSSHYEQYF.

The chain is built from TRBV7-6 and TRBJ2-7, with TRBD1 identical over 10 bases. This CDR3 is 16 amino acids long. The V gene's germline CDR1 is SGHVS and CDR2 FNYEAQ. After removal of 0 bases from V and 0 bases from J, the junction contained 2 bases not matched to a gene. This CDR3 reads CASSLAGQGSSYEQYF. The CDR3, as DNA: TGTGCCAGCAGCTTAGCGGGACAGGGGAGCTCCTACGAGCAGTACTTC.

The chain employs TRBV5-5 and TRBJ1-1; TRBD1 agrees at 8 bases. V lost 1 base to trimming and J lost 4 bases; unmatched junction nucleotides: 6. There are 15 residues in the CDR3. Germline V gene data show CDR1 as SGHKS and CDR2 as YYEKEE (reference sequence). The DNA of the CDR3 is TGTGCCAGCAGCTTGAGGGCAGGGGGCAGCACTGAAGCTTTCTTT. Amino acids: CASSLRAGGSTEAFF.

The chain has TRBV11-2 and TRBJ2-7; TRBD2 is a possible D gene (6 bases). Trimming pared 5 bases from V and 6 bases from J, leaving 20 bases between. Germline V gene lookup returns CDR1 SGHAT and CDR2 FQNNGV. The CDR3 spans 15 residues. This chain's CDR3 is CASSLDGTSEGEQYF. CDR3 coding DNA: TGTGCCAGCAGCCTGGATGGGACCTCGGAGGGCGAGCAGTACTTC.

The chain carries TRBV30 and TRBJ2-1, with no clear D. This CDR3 has 11 residues. The V gene's germline CDR1 is GTSNPN and CDR2 SVGIG (reference sequence). V shed 5 bases and J shed 7 bases, with 9 bases lying between them. CDR3 DNA sequence: TGTGCCTGGGTGTCCCGGAATGAGCAGTTCTTC. It codes for CAWVSRNEQFF.

This chain uses TRBV7-3 with TRBJ2-2, with D tentatively TRBD2 (6 bases). Per the germline V gene, CDR1 is SGHTA and CDR2 is FQGTGA. With 5 bases removed from V and 7 bases from J, the gap between germline ends came to 17 bases. CDR3 length equals 15 residues. CDR3 in amino acids: CASSPRDSLGGELFF. The CDR3 DNA reads TGTGCCAGCAGCCCCCGGGACTCCCTCGGCGGGGAGCTGTTTTTT.

The V and J genes are TRBV30 and TRBJ1-5, with unresolved D. Per germline, CDR1 GTSNPN and CDR2 SVGIG (reference sequence). This CDR3 is built from 13 residues. The V and J ends lost 2 bases and 3 bases respectively, with 8 bases between them. This CDR3 is CAWSKGSNQPQHF. The DNA of the CDR3 is TGTGCCTGGAGTAAGGGTTCCAATCAGCCCCAGCATTTT.

The V call is TRBV6-5, the J call TRBJ2-3; possibly TRBD2 for D (6 bases). CDR1 and CDR2 (germline): MNHEY, SVGAGI. Trimming left V 8 bases short and J 5 bases short, with 17 bases between. CDR3 length: 14 residues. DNA of the CDR3: TGTGCCAGCCGGCGGACTACTCCTGGAGATACGCAGTATTTT. Translating it yields CASRRTTPGDTQYF.

The chain joins TRBV27 to TRBJ2-1; 7 bases match TRBD2. CDR1 is MNHEY and CDR2 is SMNVEV in the germline V gene (reference sequence). Losses at the gene ends were 6 bases for V and 4 bases for J; bases not matched to a gene: 12. The CDR3 contains 16 residues. The CDR3 DNA is TGTGCCAGCAGAATCACGAGGGCGGGGGAATACAATGAGCAGTTCTTC. It yields the protein CASRITRAGEYNEQFF.

The V and J genes are TRBV28 and TRBJ1-4, with 8 bases lining up with TRBD1. J lost 8 bases, V lost 3 bases, and 5 bases had no gene match. The germline V gene encodes CDR1 MDHEN and CDR2 SYDVKM. The CDR3 is 14 amino acids. The CDR3 here is CASSLGQEGEKLFF. CDR3 DNA sequence: TGTGCCAGCAGTTTGGGACAGGAGGGCGAAAAACTGTTTTTT.

This chain connects TRBV11-2 to TRBJ2-4; D uncertain. Germline lookup yields CDR1 SGHAT and CDR2 FQNNGV. The CDR3 totals 14 residues. The V and J ends lost 1 base and 6 bases respectively, with 10 bases between them. The CDR3 protein is CASSLGFQGNIQYF. CDR3 nucleotides: TGTGCCAGCAGCTTAGGGTTCCAAGGAAACATTCAGTACTTC. Supplemented by reference TRBV11-2 and TRBJ2-4, the full variable domain reads EAGVAQSPRYKIIEKRQSVAFWCNPISGHATLYWYQQILGQGPKLLIQFQNNGVVDDSQLPKDRFSAERLKGVDSTLKIQPAKLEDSAVYLCASSLGFQGNIQYFGAGTRLSVL.

The chain links TRBV2 to TRBJ1-6, with D maybe TRBD1 (5 bases). Germline V gene sequence: CDR1 SNHLY, CDR2 FYNNEI. The CDR3 is 15 residues long. Trimming removed 4 bases at V and 8 bases at J, with 15 bases between. Written as DNA, the CDR3 is TGTGCCAGCAGTGCGACGGACACCCAGGATTCACCCCTCCACTTT. Translated, it gives CASSATDTQDSPLHF.

The rearrangement joins TRBV6-1 to TRBJ1-5; TRBD1 matches 7 bases. V lost 6 bases, J lost 1 base, and 3 bases stayed unmatched. Germline lookup yields CDR1 MNHNS and CDR2 SASEGT. The CDR3 has 14 amino acids. The CDR3 sequence is CASRTQGSNQPQHF. CDR3 sequence (DNA): TGTGCCAGCAGGACACAGGGGAGCAATCAGCCCCAGCATTTT.

The J gene is TRBJ2-1, the V gene TRBV7-9; D possibly corresponds to TRBD2 (5 bases). The CDR3 extends over 12 amino acids. Germline V gene data show CDR1 as SEHNR and CDR2 as FQNEAQ (reference sequence). Trimming removed 5 bases at V and 7 bases at J, with 9 bases between. CDR3 DNA sequence: TGTGCCAGCAGCGTCGGACTTAATGAGCAGTTCTTC. This translates into CASSVGLNEQFF.

The CDR3, as DNA: TGCGCCAGCAGCTTGGATTCAGGGGACGGGACCCAGTACTTC. Its protein product is CASSLDSGDGTQYF. The chain links TRBV5-1 to TRBJ2-5; D may be TRBD1 (6 bases). The CDR3 totals 14 residues. Trimming took off 0 bases at V and 7 bases at J, with 13 bases between the two ends. CDR1 is SGHRS, CDR2 YFSETQ, per germline. The variable domain in full, completed from reference TRBV5-1 and TRBJ2-5, reads KAGVTQTPRYLIKTRGQQVTLSCSPISGHRSVSWYQQTPGQGLQFLFEYFSETQRNKGNFPGRFSGRQFSNSRSEMNVSTLELGDSALYLCASSLDSGDGTQYFGPGTRLLVL.

The J gene is TRBJ1-5, the V gene TRBV28, with a weak D call TRBD1 (5 bases). Germline V gene lookup returns CDR1 MDHEN and CDR2 SYDVKM. The V and J ends lost 2 bases and 3 bases respectively, with 11 bases between them. The CDR3 is 15 amino acids. Written as DNA, the CDR3 is TGTGCCAGCAGTTTACAGGGTGTCTTCAATCAGCCCCAGCATTTT. Its translation: CASSLQGVFNQPQHF. Looking up the rest from reference TRBV28 and TRBJ1-5 gives the full variable domain: DVKVTQSSRYLVKRTGEKVFLECVQDMDHENMFWYRQDPGLGLRLIYFSYDVKMKEKGDIPEGYSVSREKKERFSLILESASTNQTSMYLCASSLQGVFNQPQHFGDGTRLSIL.